This T cell receptor beta chain was identified in a study of T cells after yellow fever vaccination. Whole-study context: Fractions of low cell number were prepared using SMART-Seq v4 Ultra Low Input. The study, taken as a whole, reports: The booster response re-showed most primary clones: 96% CD4, approximately 90% CD8. Clonotype sharing between CD4 and CD8 compartments was small.

Trimming cost V 0 bases and J 5 bases, with 11 bases left between them. The CDR3 has 14 amino acids. Germline CDR1 is SGHNT and CDR2 is YYREEE (reference sequence). Template switching by 5'RACE produced TCR cDNA, adding a universal primer site and UMIs. TCRdb re-derived calls from the 5' RACE reads in MiXCR, one entry per CDR3 protein. The data hold roughly 350,000 distinct CDR3 sequences, with 4.1% observed a single time. This clonotype was found many times. Its specificity is unknown. The clonotype was recovered from a man aged 18 to 29 who received the YFV17D yellow fever vaccine. The J gene is TRBJ2-5, the V gene TRBV5-4; D is uncertain. This specimen was PBMCs, taken 5 days after the yellow fever booster vaccination. CDR3 loop: CASSLVGGRETQYF. CDR3 DNA: TGTGCCAGCAGCTTGGTGGGTGGCAGGGAGACCCAGTACTTC. The complete variable domain, with remaining parts taken from reference TRBV5-4 and TRBJ2-5, reads ETGVTQSPTHLIKTRGQQVTLRCSSQSGHNTVSWYQQALGQGPQFIFQYYREEENGRGNFPPRFSGLQFPNYSSELNVNALELDDSALYLCASSLVGGRETQYFGPGTRLLVL.